A single sample is the source of the 19 T cell receptor beta chains below, sequenced in a study of blood T cells in healthy people across ages. With a J-beta primer mix and a sample-barcoded 5' primer, a second PCR ran 7 to 11 cycles. TCRdb called the 5' RACE reads again in MiXCR, with one record for every CDR3 protein. Seen here are 920,000 or so distinct CDR3 sequences, 45% observed once, and the top ten hold 18%. The specimen sequenced was blood. These receptors all come from a woman in her sixties in good health.

The J gene is TRBJ1-2, the V gene TRBV3-1; D remains unclear. Trimming removed 4 bases from V and 6 bases from J, with 15 bases in between. The CDR3 is 14 amino acids. Looked up from germline, CDR1 is LGHDT and CDR2 is YNNKEL (reference sequence). CDR3 nucleotides: TGTGCCAGCAGCCCCCGTCTCTACGAGGATGGCTACACCTTC. Amino acid sequence: CASSPRLYEDGYTF.

V gene TRBV27 combines with J gene TRBJ2-3, with TRBD2 identical over 9 bases. Germline CDR1 MNHEY, CDR2 SMNVEV (reference sequence). Trimming at V came to 10 bases and at J to 1 base, leaving 3 bases not matched to a gene. The CDR3 is 13 amino acids. In nucleotides, the CDR3 is TGTGCCACCCGACTAGCGGGCACAGATACGCAGTATTTT. It is translated as CATRLAGTDTQYF.

This rearrangement joins TRBV12-3 or TRBV12-4 to TRBJ2-5; 10 bases align to TRBD2. V trimming: 1 base; J trimming: 5 bases; junction bases outside the gene matches: 7. CDR3 length equals 16 residues. CDR3 DNA: TGTGCCAGCAGTTTAGGGGCTAGCGGGAGTGGGGAGACCCAGTACTTC. Its protein is CASSLGASGSGETQYF.

CDR3 region: CASNGGGGGNEQYF. The CDR3 coding sequence is TGTGCCAGCAACGGCGGAGGGGGGGGCAATGAGCAGTACTTC. This sequence joins TRBV6-6 and TRBJ2-1; tentatively, D is TRBD2 (7 bases). The J call may be faulty, since TRBJ2-7 better matches the DNA end. The CDR3 runs 14 residues. The V gene's germline CDR1 is MNHNY and CDR2 SVGAGI (reference sequence).

In its sample, this clonotype was seen a few times. The chain employs TRBV20-1 and TRBJ1-6, with 7 nucleotides matching TRBD1. V lost 0 bases, J lost 8 bases, and 7 bases stayed unmatched. The CDR3 length is 15 residues. Germline loops: CDR1 DFQATT, CDR2 SNEGSKA (reference sequence). CDR3 nucleotides: TGCAGTGCTAGAGATCGCAGGGGGTGGGATTCACCCCTCCACTTT. Its protein is CSARDRRGWDSPLHF.

The rearrangement links TRBV29-1 to TRBJ2-1, with TRBD2 matching over 10 bases. CDR3 length equals 17 residues. With V trimmed by 4 bases and J by 4 bases, 13 bases remained unmatched. Germline V gives CDR1 SQVTM, CDR2 ANQGSEA. The CDR3 loop is CSVVPGAGGPNYNEQFF. CDR3 bases: TGCAGCGTTGTGCCTGGAGCGGGAGGGCCCAATTACAATGAGCAGTTCTTC.

This clonotype was seen more than once but under ten times. This chain connects TRBV20-1 to TRBJ2-1; D unclear. CDR1 is DFQATT, CDR2 SNEGSKA, per germline (reference sequence). V dropped 3 bases and J dropped 8 bases, with 14 bases sitting between them. The CDR3 runs to 13 residues. The CDR3 sequence: CSASGSLDYEQFF. The CDR3 nucleotides are TGCAGTGCTAGTGGCAGTCTCGACTATGAGCAGTTCTTC.

This clonotype has a handful of counts. This chain connects TRBV4-2 to TRBJ2-5; TRBD2 agrees at 9 bases. This CDR3 is 17 amino acids long. Germline-derived CDR1 and CDR2 are LGHNA and YNFKEQ. J gave up 1 base and V 0 bases, and 6 bases lay outside the gene matches. The CDR3 sequence is CASSQDQAGGAQETQYF. CDR3 coding DNA: TGTGCCAGCAGCCAAGATCAGGCGGGGGGGGCCCAAGAGACCCAGTACTTC.

V usage is TRBV6-5 and J usage is TRBJ2-4; D not certain. This CDR3 is 13 amino acids long. The germline V gene encodes CDR1 MNHEY and CDR2 SVGAGI. Trimming took off 4 bases at V and 7 bases at J, with 11 bases between the two ends. The CDR3 DNA reads TGTGCCAGCAGTTCGGGCCTGGGGAACATTCAGTACTTC. Translation gives CASSSGLGNIQYF.

The rearrangement links TRBV27 to TRBJ2-4; no reliable D call. The J call may not be correct, given that the DNA end is closer to TRBJ2-7. CDR3 size: 14 residues. Germline assignment: CDR1 MNHEY and CDR2 SMNVEV (reference sequence). DNA for the CDR3: TGTGCCAGCAGTGTAGGGCAGGTAGGCTACGAGCAGTACTTC. This gives the protein CASSVGQVGYEQYF.

V is TRBV2 and J is TRBJ2-3, with a tentative D call TRBD2 (6 bases). CDR3 length equals 14 residues. The V end lost 6 bases, the J end lost 0 bases, and 10 bases lay between the germline ends. Per germline, CDR1 SNHLY and CDR2 FYNNEI. DNA for the CDR3: TGTGCCAGCAGGGACTACTCTAGCACAGATACGCAGTATTTT. Translating gives CASRDYSSTDTQYF.

The gene calls are TRBV20-1 and TRBJ2-5, with 9 bases matching TRBD1. CDR1 and CDR2 (germline): DFQATT, SNEGSKA (reference sequence). The V segment lost 4 bases and the J segment 4 bases; nucleotides outside the gene matches: 7. The CDR3 extends over 14 amino acids. The CDR3 DNA reads as TGCAGTGCTATAAAGGGACAGGGAGGAGAGACCCAGTACTTC. Protein product: CSAIKGQGGETQYF.

Concerning this clonotype itself: Its ends do not fully match the called genes, so a read error is possible. This sequence joins TRBV12-3 or TRBV12-4 and TRBJ1-3; D might be TRBD1 (5 bases). The CDR3 consists of 11 residues. The CDR3 sequence: CASAQGNIIYF. The CDR3, as DNA: TGTGCCAGCGCCCAGGGAAACATCATATATTTT.

This clonotype has more than one count but fewer than ten. The chain uses TRBV12-3 or TRBV12-4 and TRBJ2-1; D remains ambiguous. Trimming stripped 6 bases from V and 4 bases from J, with 16 bases between. This CDR3 is built from 15 residues. CDR3 protein: CASRHMSGLYNEQFF. CDR3 bases: TGTGCCAGCAGGCACATGTCGGGCTTATACAATGAGCAGTTCTTC.

This chain joins TRBV4-1 and TRBJ2-7; TRBD2 might be the D (6 bases). The tail of the sequence fits TRBJ2-5 better, so the J call may be wrong. Germline CDR1 is MGHRA and CDR2 is YSYEKL. The length of the CDR3 is 15 residues. Here the CDR3 reads CASSQGSAGKETQYF. The CDR3 region has the DNA TGCGCCAGCAGCCAAGGCAGCGCGGGAAAGGAGACCCAGTACTTC.

This chain connects TRBV7-6 to TRBJ2-3, with 8 bases that match TRBD2. Germline V CDR1 and CDR2: SGHVS, FNYEAQ. The V gene end was trimmed by 5 bases and the J gene end by 1 base; junction bases not matched to a gene: 5. The CDR3 sequence is 15 residues long. The CDR3 coding sequence is TGTGCCAGCAGCCGTAGCGGGATCCGCACAGATACGCAGTATTTT. This sequence encodes CASSRSGIRTDTQYF.

The sample holds many counts of this clonotype. Possible read error: a much larger clone is one base away. The chain recombines TRBV10-3 with TRBJ2-5, with TRBD2 matching 8 bases. Losses at the gene ends were 8 bases for V and 11 bases for J; bases not matched to a gene: 13. The CDR3 loop spans 13 amino acids. CDR1 is ENHRY and CDR2 is SYGVKD in the germline V gene. CDR3 in DNA: TGTGCCATCGGCGAACTAGCGGATAATGAGCAGTACTTC. Protein: CAIGELADNEQYF.

This clonotype has a count of ten or more. The J gene is TRBJ2-6, the V gene TRBV6-2 or TRBV6-3, with D unclear. This CDR3 region has 13 residues. Germline CDR1 and CDR2: MNHEY and SVGEGT. With 6 bases removed from V and 0 bases from J, the gap between germline ends came to 3 bases. The CDR3 loop is CASSRSGANVLTF. CDR3 bases: TGTGCCAGCAGCCGCTCTGGGGCCAACGTCCTGACTTTC.

The V call is TRBV12-3 or TRBV12-4, the J call TRBJ2-7; TRBD1 or TRBD2 may be the D gene (5 bases each). The V end lost 8 bases, the J end lost 4 bases, and 18 bases lay between the germline ends. The CDR3 loop spans 14 amino acids. The CDR3 reads CASGTLNPLYEQYF. CDR3 nucleotide sequence: TGTGCCAGCGGGACGCTTAATCCCCTTTACGAGCAGTACTTC.